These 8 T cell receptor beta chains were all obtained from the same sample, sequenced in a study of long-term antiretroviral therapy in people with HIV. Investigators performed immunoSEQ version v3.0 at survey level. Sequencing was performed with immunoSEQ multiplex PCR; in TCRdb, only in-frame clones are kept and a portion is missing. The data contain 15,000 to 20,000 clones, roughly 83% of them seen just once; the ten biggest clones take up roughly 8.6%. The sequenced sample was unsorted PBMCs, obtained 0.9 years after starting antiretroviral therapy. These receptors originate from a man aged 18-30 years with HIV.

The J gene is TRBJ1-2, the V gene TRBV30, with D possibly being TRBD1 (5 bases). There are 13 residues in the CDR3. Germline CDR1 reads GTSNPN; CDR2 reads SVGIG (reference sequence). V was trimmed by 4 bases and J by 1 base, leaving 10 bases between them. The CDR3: CAWTGVINYGYTF. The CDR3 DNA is TGTGCCTGGACGGGGGTGATTAACTATGGCTACACCTTC.

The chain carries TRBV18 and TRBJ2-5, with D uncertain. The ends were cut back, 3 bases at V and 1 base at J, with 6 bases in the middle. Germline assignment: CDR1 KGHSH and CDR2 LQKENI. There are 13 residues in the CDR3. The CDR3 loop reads CASSPASQETQYF. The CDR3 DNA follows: TGTGCCAGCTCACCGGCCAGCCAAGAGACCCAGTACTTC. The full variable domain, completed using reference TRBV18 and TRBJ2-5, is NAGVMQNPRHLVRRRGQEARLRCSPMKGHSHVYWYRQLPEEGLKFMVYLQKENIIDESGMPKERFSAEFPKEGPSILRIQQVVRGDSAAYFCASSPASQETQYFGPGTRLLVL.

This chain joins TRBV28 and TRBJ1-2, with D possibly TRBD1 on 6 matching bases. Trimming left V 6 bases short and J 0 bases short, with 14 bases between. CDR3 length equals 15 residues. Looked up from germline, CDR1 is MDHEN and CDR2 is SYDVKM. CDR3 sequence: CASSGRGSTNYGYTF. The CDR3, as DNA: TGTGCCAGCAGCGGGAGGGGGTCCACTAACTATGGCTACACCTTC.

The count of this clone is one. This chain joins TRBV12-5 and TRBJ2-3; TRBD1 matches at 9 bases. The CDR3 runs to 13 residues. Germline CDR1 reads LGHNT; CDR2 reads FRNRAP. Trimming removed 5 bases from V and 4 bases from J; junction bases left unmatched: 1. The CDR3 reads CASGTGGADTQYF. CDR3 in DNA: TGTGCTAGTGGTACAGGGGGCGCAGATACGCAGTATTTT.

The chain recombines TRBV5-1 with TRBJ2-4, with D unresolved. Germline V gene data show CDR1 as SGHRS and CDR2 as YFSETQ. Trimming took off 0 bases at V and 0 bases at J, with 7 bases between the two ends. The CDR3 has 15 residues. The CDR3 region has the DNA TGCGCCAGCAGCTTGGGGGATTTAGCCAAAAACATTCAGTACTTC. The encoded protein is CASSLGDLAKNIQYF.

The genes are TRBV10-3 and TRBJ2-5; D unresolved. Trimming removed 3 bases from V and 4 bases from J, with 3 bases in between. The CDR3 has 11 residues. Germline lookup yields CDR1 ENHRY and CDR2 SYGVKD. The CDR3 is CAISEGETQYF. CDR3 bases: TGTGCCATCAGTGAAGGAGAGACCCAGTACTTC.

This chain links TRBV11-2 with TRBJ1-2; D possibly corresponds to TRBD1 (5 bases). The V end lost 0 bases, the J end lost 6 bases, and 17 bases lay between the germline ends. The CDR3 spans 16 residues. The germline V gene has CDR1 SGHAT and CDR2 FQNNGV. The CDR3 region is CASSLEEWGTGNGYTF. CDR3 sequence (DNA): TGTGCCAGCAGCTTAGAGGAGTGGGGGACTGGGAATGGCTACACCTTC.

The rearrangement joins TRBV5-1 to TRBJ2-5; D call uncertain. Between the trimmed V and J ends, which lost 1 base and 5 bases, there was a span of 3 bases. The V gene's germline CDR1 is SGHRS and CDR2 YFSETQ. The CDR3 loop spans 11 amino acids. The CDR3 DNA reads TGCGCCAGCAGCTTGTTGGAGACCCAGTACTTC. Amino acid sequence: CASSLLETQYF.